Presented here are 29 T cell receptor beta chains from one specimen sequenced in a study of shared clonotypes between healthy human individuals. Some clones are missing from TCRdb's copy, which holds only in-frame ones; the method was immunoSEQ multiplex PCR. The sample holds some 470,000 clones, 75% to 85% seen once. The sequenced material came from PBMCs. These receptors were collected from a woman in her 40s in good health. Some clones in this sample may be carry-over from other donors' samples.

This sequence joins TRBV5-1 and TRBJ2-2, with D unclear. The germline V gene encodes CDR1 SGHRS and CDR2 YFSETQ. With 2 bases removed from V and 5 bases from J, the gap between germline ends came to 16 bases. The CDR3 extends over 16 amino acids. The CDR3 region is CASSFLGGLGTGELFF. CDR3 coding DNA: TGCGCCAGCAGCTTCTTGGGCGGTCTGGGGACCGGGGAGCTGTTTTTT.

This clone came up a few times. In DNA, the CDR3 is TGCAGCGTCGCCAGGGGAAAACGCGAGACAGATACGCAGTATTTT. Protein: CSVARGKRETDTQYF. V usage is TRBV29-1 and J usage is TRBJ2-3; TRBD1 might be the D (6 bases). The germline V gene has CDR1 SQVTM and CDR2 ANQGSEA. The CDR3 is 15 amino acids. Trimming stripped 6 bases from V and 3 bases from J, with 19 bases between.

The chain recombines TRBV5-1 with TRBJ2-3, with 10 bases aligning to TRBD2. V lost 0 bases and J lost 0; bases outside the gene matches: 10. Per the germline V gene, CDR1 is SGHRS and CDR2 is YFSETQ. This CDR3 comprises 19 residues. CDR3 bases: TGCGCCAGCAGCTTGGCTTCGGGGCTAGCGGGAGCTAGCACAGATACGCAGTATTTT. Protein sequence: CASSLASGLAGASTDTQYF.

This rearrangement joins TRBV9 to TRBJ1-2, with 10 bases aligning to TRBD1. J lost 6 bases, V lost 3 bases, and 5 bases had no gene match. Looked up from germline, CDR1 is SGDLS and CDR2 is YYNGEE. This CDR3 contains 14 residues. CDR3 bases: TGTGCCAGCAGCGAGAGACAGGGGGCCAATGGCTACACCTTC. Its translation is CASSERQGANGYTF.

The V call is TRBV5-1, the J call TRBJ2-3; D gene ambiguous. The CDR3 extends over 13 amino acids. Trimming took off 5 bases at V and 7 bases at J, with 14 bases between the two ends. Per germline, CDR1 SGHRS and CDR2 YFSETQ. CDR3 nucleotides: TGCGCCAGCAGTCAGGACGCTCTGTATACGCAGTATTTT. Amino acids: CASSQDALYTQYF.

V gene TRBV4-3 combines with J gene TRBJ2-1; the D gene is possibly TRBD1 (6 bases). The CDR3 sequence is 17 residues long. Germline V gene sequence: CDR1 LGHNA, CDR2 YSLEER. Trimming removed 3 bases at V and 0 bases at J, with 15 bases between. For the CDR3, the DNA is TGCGCCAGCAGCCAGGCCCGGACAGCTCCCTCCTACAATGAGCAGTTCTTC. Translated, it gives CASSQARTAPSYNEQFF.

On this clone: A read error likely explains this, since a far larger clone differs by one base. The same CDR3 can be traced to other DNA sequences in this sample. This chain uses TRBV7-9 with TRBJ1-2; perhaps TRBD1 as D (5 bases). The germline CDR1 and CDR2 sequences are SEHNR and FQNEAQ (reference sequence). V was pared by 5 bases and J by 5 bases, with 9 bases between. This CDR3 is 12 amino acids long. This CDR3 is CASSVSGYGYTF. DNA for the CDR3: TGTGCCAGCAGCGTGTCAGGGTATGGCTACACCTTC.

The V call is TRBV2, the J call TRBJ1-5; D ambiguous. Germline V gene lookup returns CDR1 SNHLY and CDR2 FYNNEI. V lost 2 bases to trimming and J lost 4 bases, with 9 bases between them. CDR3 length equals 14 residues. The CDR3 DNA reads as TGTGCCAGCAGTGAATCAGACCCGAATCAGCCCCAGCATTTT. Protein product: CASSESDPNQPQHF.

This clone has a count of ten or more. The same CDR3 is also encoded by other DNA sequences in this sample. V gene TRBV30 combines with J gene TRBJ1-5; 9 bases are shared with TRBD1. The CDR3 contains 15 residues. Germline V gene sequence: CDR1 GTSNPN, CDR2 SVGIG (reference sequence). After removal of 2 bases from V and 4 bases from J, the junction contained 6 bases not matched to a gene. CDR3 coding DNA: TGTGCCTGGAGTAGACAGGGGGGGCCGAATCAGCCCCAGCATTTT. It codes for CAWSRQGGPNQPQHF.

The rearrangement uses TRBV6-6 and TRBJ2-7; the D gene could be TRBD1 or TRBD2 (5 bases each). Trimming cost V 0 bases and J 2 bases, with 8 bases left between them. The CDR3 sequence is 14 residues long. Germline V gene data show CDR1 as MNHNY and CDR2 as SVGAGI (reference sequence). CDR3 residues: CASSYSLGAYEQYF. Here the CDR3 DNA reads TGTGCCAGCAGTTACTCTCTGGGGGCCTACGAGCAGTACTTC.

This sequence joins TRBV27 and TRBJ2-5; D is perhaps TRBD1 (6 bases). The last part of the DNA fits TRBJ2-7 better; the J call may be wrong. This CDR3 comprises 14 residues. CDR1 and CDR2 from the germline V gene are MNHEY and SMNVEV (reference sequence). DNA of the CDR3: TGTGCCAGCAGTTTGGACAGAGACTCCTACGAGCAGTACTTC. Amino acids: CASSLDRDSYEQYF.

As to this clone: One base away lies a much larger clone, so this may be a sequencing read error. Additional DNA sequences in this sample encode the identical CDR3. The V call is TRBV28, the J call TRBJ1-2; TRBD1 agrees at 7 bases. Germline CDR1 is MDHEN and CDR2 is SYDVKM. After removal of 1 base from V and 7 bases from J, the junction contained 9 bases not matched to a gene. The CDR3 has 15 amino acids. DNA for the CDR3: TGTGCCAGCAGTTTATCGACCTACAGGGGAAGTGGCTACACCTTC. It yields the protein CASSLSTYRGSGYTF.

The genes are TRBV28 and TRBJ1-5; D not certain. V was pared by 8 bases and J by 0 bases, with 11 bases between. Germline V CDR1 and CDR2: MDHEN, SYDVKM. The length of the CDR3 is 14 residues. Written as DNA, the CDR3 is TGTGCCAGCGGTAGCGTTTATAGCAATCAGCCCCAGCATTTT. It specifies CASGSVYSNQPQHF.

The chain carries TRBV30 and TRBJ2-2, with 7 bases identical to TRBD2. J was trimmed by 1 base and V by 0 bases; bases with no gene match: 5. The CDR3 is 16 residues long. CDR1 is GTSNPN, CDR2 SVGIG, per germline (reference sequence). DNA for the CDR3: TGTGCCTGGAGTGTATGGGCGGGAGAGAACACCGGGGAGCTGTTTTTT. Protein: CAWSVWAGENTGELFF.

The chain is built from TRBV28 and TRBJ1-1, with a tentative D call TRBD1 (5 bases). The CDR3 has 14 residues. Germline CDR1 is MDHEN and CDR2 is SYDVKM. The ends were cut back, 6 bases at V and 7 bases at J, with 18 bases in the middle. The CDR3 protein is CASSPLEGWIEAFF. DNA of the CDR3: TGTGCCAGCAGCCCCCTGGAGGGGTGGATTGAAGCTTTCTTT.

The gene calls are TRBV5-1 and TRBJ1-1; D gene uncertain. Trimming removed 3 bases at V and 0 bases at J, with 9 bases between. The CDR3 has 14 amino acids. Looked up from germline, CDR1 is SGHRS and CDR2 is YFSETQ. This CDR3 reads CASSYLLVNTEAFF. The CDR3 nucleotides are TGCGCCAGCAGCTACTTATTAGTGAACACTGAAGCTTTCTTT.

The rearrangement links TRBV29-1 to TRBJ2-2; 7 bases are shared with TRBD1. Germline CDR1 is SQVTM and CDR2 is ANQGSEA. After removal of 4 bases from V and 0 bases from J, the junction contained 11 bases not matched to a gene. This CDR3 is built from 17 residues. The CDR3 protein is CSVGGWDRASNTGELFF. The DNA for the CDR3 is TGCAGCGTTGGCGGGTGGGACAGAGCTTCGAACACCGGGGAGCTGTTTTTT.

This clone was seen once. CDR3 bases: TGTGCCAGCCGACCGGGACAGGGAAACACCATATATTTT. Amino acids: CASRPGQGNTIYF. V is TRBV18 and J is TRBJ1-3, with 7 bases fitting TRBD1. J gave up 4 bases and V 8 bases, and 5 bases lay outside the gene matches. CDR1 and CDR2 (germline): KGHSH, LQKENI. The CDR3 has 13 amino acids.

DNA of the CDR3: TGTGCCAGTAGTGCGGGACGGATCTCTGGGGCCAACGTCCTGACTTTC. Residues: CASSAGRISGANVLTF. This chain uses TRBV19 with TRBJ2-6; possibly TRBD2 for D (6 bases). Germline values: CDR1 LNHDA, CDR2 SQIVND (reference sequence). Trimming stripped 5 bases from V and 0 bases from J, with 11 bases between. This CDR3 has 16 residues.

This clone was picked up one time. V is TRBV4-2 and J is TRBJ1-4, with 8 bases that match TRBD1. V dropped 0 bases and J dropped 0; count of bases not matched to a gene: 9. Germline CDR1 reads LGHNA; CDR2 reads YNFKEQ. There are 19 residues in the CDR3. CDR3 residues: CASSQDLTGEEATNEKLFF. In DNA form, the CDR3 reads TGTGCCAGCAGCCAAGATTTGACAGGGGAGGAGGCAACTAATGAAAAACTGTTTTTT.

Here the CDR3 DNA reads TGTGCCAGCGGAGGGGTGGTCGGGCAGTTCTTC. Residues: CASGGVVGQFF. V is TRBV28 and J is TRBJ2-1, with D possibly being TRBD2 (6 bases). Trimming cost V 8 bases and J 12 bases, with 14 bases left between them. The germline CDR1 and CDR2 sequences are MDHEN and SYDVKM. The CDR3 covers 11 residues.

In its sample, this clone was seen a few times. The V and J genes are TRBV9 and TRBJ1-2; D remains unclear. Between the trimmed V and J ends, which lost 0 bases and 0 bases, there was a span of 15 bases. Per the germline V gene, CDR1 is SGDLS and CDR2 is YYNGEE. The CDR3 contains 17 residues. The CDR3 here is CASSVDYTYSSNYGYTF. Written as DNA, the CDR3 is TGTGCCAGCAGCGTAGATTATACGTACAGCTCTAACTATGGCTACACCTTC.

On this clone itself: With only one base between it and a far larger clone, this is likely a read error. The conserved phenylalanine or tryptophan normally closing the CDR3 is absent here, so this likely arose from a read error. V usage is TRBV10-3 and J usage is TRBJ1-1; D unclear. CDR1 and CDR2 (germline): ENHRY, SYGVKD. The CDR3 runs to 16 residues. V was pared by 0 bases and J by 6 bases, with 17 bases between. The CDR3 bases are TGTGCCATCAGTGAGTCTCGGGGTATAGGTTCGGCTGAAGCTTTCCTT. This encodes CAISESRGIGSAEAFL.

The chain has TRBV18 and TRBJ1-5; D is possibly TRBD1 (6 bases). CDR1 KGHSH and CDR2 LQKENI come from the germline V gene. The CDR3 has 14 residues. V was shortened by 5 bases and J by 0 bases, with 8 bases between the two germline ends. The CDR3 sequence is CASSTGYSNQPQHF. For the CDR3, the DNA is TGTGCCAGCTCAACAGGGTATAGCAATCAGCCCCAGCATTTT.

The rearrangement joins TRBV28 to TRBJ2-1; weak D call: TRBD2 (5 bases). The CDR3 loop spans 11 amino acids. Germline V gene lookup returns CDR1 MDHEN and CDR2 SYDVKM. V shed 8 bases and J shed 4 bases, with 6 bases lying between them. CDR3 protein: CASGGYNEQFF. The CDR3 DNA sequence: TGTGCCAGCGGAGGATACAATGAGCAGTTCTTC.

The chain is built from TRBV29-1 and TRBJ2-1; tentatively, D is TRBD1 (5 bases). Germline V gene lookup returns CDR1 SQVTM and CDR2 ANQGSEA. CDR3 length: 13 residues. V was clipped by 2 bases and J by 7 bases, with 12 bases between them. This CDR3 is CSVEQGGWNEQFF. The CDR3 DNA reads as TGCAGCGTTGAACAGGGCGGTTGGAATGAGCAGTTCTTC.

The chain employs TRBV7-3 and TRBJ2-7, with D unresolved. V lost 4 bases and J lost 6, with 13 bases in between. CDR1 is SGHTA and CDR2 is FQGTGA in the germline V gene. The CDR3 has 13 residues. In DNA, the CDR3 is TGTGCCAGCAGCTCAGCTATTTCGTCCGAGCAGTACTTC. Translation gives CASSSAISSEQYF.

This rearrangement joins TRBV11-2 to TRBJ2-4; the match to TRBD2 covers 9 bases. The V gene end was trimmed by 5 bases and the J gene end by 2 bases; junction bases not matched to a gene: 13. Germline V gene sequence: CDR1 SGHAT, CDR2 FQNNGV. This CDR3 is built from 18 residues. The CDR3 protein is CASSPAVGTSITKNIQYF. The CDR3, as DNA: TGTGCCAGCAGCCCTGCTGTAGGGACTAGCATAACCAAAAACATTCAGTACTTC.

As regards this clone: The likely explanation is a read error, given a far larger clone one base away. The conserved closing phenylalanine or tryptophan is absent in this CDR3, likely reflecting a read error. This chain uses TRBV30 with TRBJ1-1; 7 bases align to TRBD1. This CDR3 is built from 13 residues. Germline trimming cut 3 bases from V and 1 base from J; bases unmatched to any gene: 2. Germline V gene lookup returns CDR1 GTSNPN and CDR2 SVGIG (reference sequence). As DNA, the CDR3 is TGTGCCTGGAGGACAGGGCAGAACACTGAAGCTTTCCTT. Amino acids: CAWRTGQNTEAFL.